The clone carrying this T cell receptor (beta chain) was counted at least ten times. What it binds is not known. Using quantitative 5'-RACE with molecular barcodes, the authors made TCR beta libraries. TCRdb called the 5' RACE reads again in MiXCR, with one record for every CDR3 protein. Of over 150,000 distinct CDR3 sequences in the sample, 13% are singletons; the top ten hold approximately 15%. The data originate from a study of CD8 T cells in ankylosing spondylitis. Study-wide points: CD8+ cells made up the disease-linked clones, which were relatively rare in peripheral blood. Typical of ankylosing spondylitis blood, it appeared, was a TCR beta motif of eight highly homologous variants.

In germline, CDR1 is SEHNR, CDR2 FQNEAQ (reference sequence). CDR3 length: 13 residues. With 9 bases removed from V and 1 base from J, the gap between germline ends came to 9 bases. This chain joins TRBV7-9 and TRBJ2-2; the D gene is possibly TRBD2 (5 bases). Sequencing was carried out using blood, either unsorted or a sorted T cell fraction (not recorded which). This sequence was found in a male donor with ankylosing spondylitis or in good health (not recorded which). CDR3 loop: CARDSENTGELFF. Written as DNA, the CDR3 is TGTGCCAGAGATAGCGAGAACACCGGGGAGCTGTTTTTT.